A single sample gave rise to the 14 T cell receptor beta chains below, sequenced in a study of blood T cell repertoires in COVID-19. The method was immunoSEQ multiplex PCR; TCRdb's version includes in-frame clones alone and lacks a portion of them. Among some 240,000 clones listed, roughly 76% were seen once. The sequencing input was peripheral blood. These receptors were taken from a woman aged 80 or older with COVID-19, enrolled during active disease.

The sample holds a few counts of this clone. The genes are TRBV12-3 or TRBV12-4 and TRBJ1-1; D call uncertain. V lost 4 bases to trimming and J lost 1 base, with 4 bases between them. This CDR3 is built from 12 residues. CDR3 in DNA: TGTGCCAGCAGTTCTTGGAACACTGAAGCTTTCTTT. This codes for CASSSWNTEAFF.

The chain couples TRBV15 to TRBJ2-1, with TRBD1 matching over 11 bases. There are 15 residues in the CDR3. Germline V gene data show CDR1 as LNHNV and CDR2 as YYDKDF (reference sequence). Germline trimming cut 3 bases from V and 9 bases from J; bases unmatched to any gene: 7. CDR3 bases: TGTGCCACCAGCAGCGCCGGGACAGGGGGACGTGAGCAGTTCTTC. Its protein product is CATSSAGTGGREQFF.

This clone was recorded once. The chain combines TRBV11-2 with TRBJ1-1, with 8 bases that match TRBD1. Germline-derived CDR1 and CDR2 are SGHAT and FQNNGV. V shed 1 base, J shed 2 bases, and the junction held 6 bases outside the gene matches. There are 16 residues in the CDR3. In DNA form, the CDR3 reads TGTGCCAGCAGCTTAGCTAGACAGGGGTCAAACACTGAAGCTTTCTTT. It yields the protein CASSLARQGSNTEAFF.

The V call is TRBV30, the J call TRBJ2-7, with D tentatively TRBD2 (5 bases). The germline V and J ends were trimmed by 2 bases and 2 bases, with 13 bases remaining between them. The CDR3 is 14 residues long. CDR1 is GTSNPN and CDR2 is SVGIG in the germline V gene (reference sequence). The DNA for the CDR3 is TGTGCCTGGAGTTGGACGGGGAAACCCTACGAGCAGTACTTC. It translates to CAWSWTGKPYEQYF.

The chain links TRBV11-2 to TRBJ1-1; D perhaps matches TRBD1 (5 bases). V lost 1 base and J lost 4, with 13 bases in between. Germline CDR1 and CDR2: SGHAT and FQNNGV. The CDR3 sequence is 15 residues long. DNA of the CDR3: TGTGCCAGCAGCTTAGGATCGGGGGGAGCCACTGAAGCTTTCTTT. This gives the protein CASSLGSGGATEAFF.

The chain employs TRBV19 and TRBJ2-5; D ambiguous. The CDR3 consists of 12 residues. Between the trimmed V and J ends, which lost 3 bases and 2 bases, there was a span of 4 bases. CDR1 LNHDA and CDR2 SQIVND come from the germline V gene (reference sequence). CDR3 in amino acids: CASSMRQETQYF. For the CDR3, the DNA is TGTGCCAGTAGTATGCGACAAGAGACCCAGTACTTC.

This chain joins TRBV25-1 and TRBJ2-5; D gene uncertain. V lost 7 bases and J 7 bases, leaving 7 bases between the germline ends. Germline loops: CDR1 MGHDK, CDR2 SYGVNS. CDR3 size: 10 residues. CDR3 in amino acids: CASNLWTQYF. The CDR3 bases are TGTGCCAGCAACCTATGGACCCAGTACTTC.

The gene calls are TRBV5-4 and TRBJ1-2; 10 nucleotides align to TRBD1. V was pared by 4 bases and J by 4 bases, with 7 bases of the junction left unmatched. Germline CDR1 is SGHNT and CDR2 is YYREEE (reference sequence). This CDR3 comprises 15 residues. In DNA form, the CDR3 reads TGTGCCAGCAGCGGGCAGACAGGGGGCGGCTATGGCTACACCTTC. It encodes CASSGQTGGGYGYTF.

The chain joins TRBV3-1 (or the pseudogene TRBV3-2) to TRBJ1-1, with D unclear. CDR1 is LGHDT and CDR2 is YNNKEL in the germline V gene (reference sequence). The CDR3 extends over 15 amino acids. With 4 bases removed from V and 10 bases from J, the gap between germline ends came to 22 bases. CDR3: CASSLSPRTGIGAFF. The CDR3 nucleotides read TGTGCCAGCAGCCTTTCTCCTAGGACGGGAATCGGAGCTTTCTTT.

The rearrangement joins TRBV6-5 to TRBJ1-1, with D tentatively TRBD1 (6 bases). The germline gives CDR1 MNHEY, CDR2 SVGAGI. The CDR3 runs 11 residues. V dropped 8 bases and J dropped 6 bases, with 10 bases sitting between them. The CDR3 is CASHRAAEAFF. The CDR3 DNA reads as TGTGCCAGCCACAGGGCAGCTGAAGCTTTCTTT.

The chain is built from TRBV28 and TRBJ2-7; 9 bases match TRBD2. Germline V gene data show CDR1 as MDHEN and CDR2 as SYDVKM. The CDR3 covers 13 residues. Trimming removed 7 bases from V and 2 bases from J; junction bases left unmatched: 3. The CDR3 coding sequence is TGTGCCAGCATGGCTAGCGGGGCCTACGAGCAGTACTTC. Amino acid sequence: CASMASGAYEQYF.

The rearrangement joins TRBV19 to TRBJ2-5, with D possibly matching TRBD1 (6 bases). V lost 5 bases and J 4 bases, leaving 14 bases between the germline ends. Germline lookup yields CDR1 LNHDA and CDR2 SQIVND (reference sequence). The CDR3 is 14 residues long. CDR3 residues: CASSPQTGLETQYF. The CDR3 region has the DNA TGTGCCAGTAGTCCTCAGACAGGTCTAGAGACCCAGTACTTC.

This clone has just a few counts. Different DNA sequences within this sample yield the same CDR3. The chain is built from TRBV30 and TRBJ1-5; no firm D call. Trimming shortened V by 2 bases and J by 1 base, and 6 bases separated the two germline ends. The CDR3 is 13 amino acids. Germline loops: CDR1 GTSNPN, CDR2 SVGIG (reference sequence). The CDR3 here is CAWSTGSNQPQHF. CDR3 nucleotide sequence: TGTGCCTGGAGTACGGGGAGCAATCAGCCCCAGCATTTT.

This CDR3 reads CAGGTDANYGYTF. CDR3 in DNA: TGTGCCGGGGGGACAGACGCCAACTATGGCTACACCTTC. The rearrangement links TRBV2 to TRBJ1-2; 7 bases are shared with TRBD1. V dropped 11 bases and J dropped 2; count of bases not matched to a gene: 8. The CDR3 contains 13 residues. Germline lookup yields CDR1 SNHLY and CDR2 FYNNEI.